This note documents a single TCR beta chain sequence. The target antigen is unknown. The sample originates from a study of shared clonotypes between healthy human individuals. General study points: Sorted-subset sequencing was shown by rarefaction to be incomplete despite large depth. Larger estimated richness was generally seen in naive subsets than in memory subsets.

Across several immunoSEQ plates, the genomic DNA of each subset was split evenly. Profiling relied on immunoSEQ multiplex PCR, and the TCRdb table lists in-frame clones only, not all of them. The sample contains under 1,900,000 clones, about 98.5% of which appear only once. Source material: naive CD4+ T cells sorted from blood. Documented subset: CD45RA+ positively selected. This clonotype originated in a young man in good health.

The CDR3 nucleotides are TGTGCCAGCAGTCCCGGGACTAGCGGAGTCTTAGATACGCAGTATTTT. Translating gives CASSPGTSGVLDTQYF. The rearrangement joins TRBV25-1 to TRBJ2-3; 11 bases match TRBD2. Per the germline V gene, CDR1 is MGHDK and CDR2 is SYGVNS. The length of the CDR3 is 16 residues. The V segment lost 5 bases and the J segment 5 bases; nucleotides outside the gene matches: 9.